The next 5 T cell receptor beta chains were all read from a single sample in a study of blood T cell repertoires in COVID-19. Assay: immunoSEQ multiplex PCR; the TCRdb copy retains only in-frame clones and omits some. The table has fewer than 250,000 clones, approximately 85% seen once. Sequences were obtained from peripheral blood. These receptors all come from a woman aged 70 to 79 with acute or convalescent COVID-19.

This clone was detected only once. V and J are TRBV4-2 and TRBJ1-2, with TRBD1 as a possible D gene (6 bases). The ends were cut back, 0 bases at V and 5 bases at J, with 13 bases in the middle. Germline V CDR1 and CDR2: LGHNA, YNFKEQ. This CDR3 has 15 amino acids. Written as DNA, the CDR3 is TGTGCCAGCAGCCAAGATCAAGGGGGAAGTTATGGCTACACCTTC. It translates to CASSQDQGGSYGYTF.

This sequence joins TRBV29-1 and TRBJ2-3, with 7 bases that match TRBD2. The V gene end was trimmed by 3 bases and the J gene end by 3 bases; junction bases not matched to a gene: 9. Germline assignment: CDR1 SQVTM and CDR2 ANQGSEA. The CDR3 is made up of 15 amino acids. CDR3 DNA sequence: TGCAGCGTTGATTACGGAAGCGGGGCAACAGATACGCAGTATTTT. Translated: CSVDYGSGATDTQYF.

The chain is built from TRBV3-1 (or the pseudogene TRBV3-2) and TRBJ2-5, with 7 bases lining up with TRBD1. The CDR3 spans 15 residues. Germline trimming cut 6 bases from V and 5 bases from J; bases unmatched to any gene: 12. Germline CDR1 is LGHDT and CDR2 is YNNKEL (reference sequence). The CDR3 sequence is CASRAGEGAKETQYF. In DNA, the CDR3 is TGTGCCAGCAGGGCAGGCGAGGGGGCAAAGGAGACCCAGTACTTC.

This clone was seen a handful of times. This chain connects TRBV5-1 to TRBJ1-1; 9 nucleotides align to TRBD1. Germline assignment: CDR1 SGHRS and CDR2 YFSETQ. The trim removed 4 bases at V and 1 base at J, leaving 5 bases unmatched. The CDR3 is 15 amino acids. CDR3 sequence: CASSPGQGWNTEAFF. In DNA form, the CDR3 reads TGCGCCAGCAGCCCCGGACAGGGGTGGAACACTGAAGCTTTCTTT.

The chain joins TRBV4-3 to TRBJ1-2, with D hard to call. CDR3 length: 16 amino acids. The V gene lost 2 bases and the J gene lost 2 bases, with 15 bases spanning the gap. Germline values: CDR1 LGHNA, CDR2 YSLEER. In DNA, the CDR3 is TGCGCCAGCAGCCAATTCGTAGCAGCGTCGAACTATGGCTACACCTTC. Translation gives CASSQFVAASNYGYTF.